This T cell receptor beta chain is drawn from a study of T cells after posttransplantation cyclophosphamide. Study conclusions and caveats: Later blood repertoires were often dominated by clones from the donor CD8+ memory compartment. Blood and skin or GI T cell repertoires showed limited TRB overlap.

TCRdb's table, derived via immunoSEQ multiplex PCR, lists solely in-frame clones and lacks some. The data hold about 9,900 clones, with over 75% observed a single time. The V segment lost 5 bases and the J segment 2 bases; nucleotides outside the gene matches: 6. Germline values: CDR1 MNHEY, CDR2 SMNVEV (reference sequence). The CDR3 sequence is 16 residues long. Control samples came 1 year after myeloablative marrow transplants with methotrexate plus calcineurin inhibitor. About this clone itself: What it binds is unknown.

Sequenced here: PBMCs, sampled after an allogeneic stem cell transplant with a calcineurin inhibitor and methotrexate. The clonotype comes from a male patient younger than 45 who received an allogeneic stem cell transplant from an unrelated donor, was CMV-positive, and had no GVHD. A share of the T cells may be of graft donor origin. This chain connects TRBV27 to TRBJ2-1; TRBD2 matches 10 bases. CDR3 sequence reads: CASSGLAGVAYNEQFF. CDR3 in DNA: TGTGCCAGCAGTGGGCTAGCGGGAGTGGCCTACAATGAGCAGTTCTTC.